A selection of T cell receptor beta chains follows, all from one sample in a study of post-analysis software for immune sequencing data. In TCRdb, the PCR reads were re-called with MiXCR into one record per CDR3 protein. The sample lists roughly 600,000 distinct CDR3 sequences, 44% occurring once. Sequencing was done on a sample of blood. The receptors stem from a girl between 5 and 17 years old with multiple sclerosis. Each CDR3 is given with its conserved first and last residue. Each record gives: J gene, clone size, CDR3 length, V gene, D gene, CDR3 DNA, CDR3 protein. D genes are given only for firm matches. Clone size is given for some rows only: seen once, a few or many times, or a class if the clone is expanded.

j_call: TRBJ2-5; clone_size: .; cdr3_length: 12; v_call: TRBV12-3/TRBV12-4; d_call: TRBD2; cdr3_nt: TGTGCCAGCAGTTTGAGTCTAGCGGGTCAGTACTTC; cdr3_aa: CASSLSLAGQYF
j_call: TRBJ2-5; clone_size: .; cdr3_length: 14; v_call: TRBV12-3/TRBV12-4; d_call: .; cdr3_nt: TGTGCCAGCAGTCCACTGGGGGGTGCAGAGACCCAGTACTTC; cdr3_aa: CASSPLGGAETQYF
j_call: TRBJ2-1; clone_size: .; cdr3_length: 13; v_call: TRBV4-1; d_call: .; cdr3_nt: TGCGCCAGCAGCCATGAGTTCCACAATGAGCAGTTCTTC; cdr3_aa: CASSHEFHNEQFF
j_call: TRBJ2-5; clone_size: few; cdr3_length: 16; v_call: TRBV28; d_call: TRBD2; cdr3_nt: TGTGCCAGCAGAACCGCCGGGACTAGCGGCCAAGAGACCCAGTACTTC; cdr3_aa: CASRTAGTSGQETQYF
j_call: TRBJ2-5; clone_size: .; cdr3_length: 14; v_call: TRBV19; d_call: .; cdr3_nt: TGTGCCAGTAGTCCGGCCCTACGGGCAGAGACCCAGTACTTC; cdr3_aa: CASSPALRAETQYF
j_call: TRBJ1-6; clone_size: few; cdr3_length: 13; v_call: TRBV12-3/TRBV12-4; d_call: .; cdr3_nt: TGTGCCAGCAGGCCTAGACGGGATTCACCCCTCCACTTT; cdr3_aa: CASRPRRDSPLHF
j_call: TRBJ2-7; clone_size: .; cdr3_length: 15; v_call: TRBV20-1; d_call: TRBD2; cdr3_nt: TGCAGTGCCAATCCCGTCGGGGGGGCCTCCTACGAGCAGTACTTC; cdr3_aa: CSANPVGGASYEQYF
j_call: TRBJ2-7; clone_size: .; cdr3_length: 14; v_call: TRBV12-3/TRBV12-4; d_call: .; cdr3_nt: TGTGCCAGCAGTACCGGGACTTTCTCCTACGAGCAGTACTTC; cdr3_aa: CASSTGTFSYEQYF
j_call: TRBJ1-6; clone_size: many; cdr3_length: 15; v_call: TRBV9; d_call: .; cdr3_nt: TGTGCCAGCGACAGTGGGGCAGGGTATAATTCACCCCTCCACTTT; cdr3_aa: CASDSGAGYNSPLHF
j_call: TRBJ1-2; clone_size: few; cdr3_length: 15; v_call: TRBV7-2; d_call: TRBD1; cdr3_nt: TGTGCCAGCAGCTCTTTTCAGGGGGCGTACTATGGCTACACCTTC; cdr3_aa: CASSSFQGAYYGYTF